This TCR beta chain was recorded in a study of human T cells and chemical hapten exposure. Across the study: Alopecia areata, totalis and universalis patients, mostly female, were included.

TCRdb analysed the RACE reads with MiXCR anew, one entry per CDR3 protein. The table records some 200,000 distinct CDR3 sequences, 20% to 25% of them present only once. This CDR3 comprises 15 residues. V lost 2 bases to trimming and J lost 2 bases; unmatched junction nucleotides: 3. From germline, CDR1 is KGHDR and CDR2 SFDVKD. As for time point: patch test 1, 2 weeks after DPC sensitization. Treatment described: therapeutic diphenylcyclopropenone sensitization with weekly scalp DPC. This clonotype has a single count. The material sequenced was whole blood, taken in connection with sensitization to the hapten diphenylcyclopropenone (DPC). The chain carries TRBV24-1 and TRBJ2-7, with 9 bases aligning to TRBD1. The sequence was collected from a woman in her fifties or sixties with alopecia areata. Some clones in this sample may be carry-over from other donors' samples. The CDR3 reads CATSDSGTGTYEQYF. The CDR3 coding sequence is TGTGCCACCAGTGATTCCGGGACAGGGACCTACGAGCAGTACTTC.